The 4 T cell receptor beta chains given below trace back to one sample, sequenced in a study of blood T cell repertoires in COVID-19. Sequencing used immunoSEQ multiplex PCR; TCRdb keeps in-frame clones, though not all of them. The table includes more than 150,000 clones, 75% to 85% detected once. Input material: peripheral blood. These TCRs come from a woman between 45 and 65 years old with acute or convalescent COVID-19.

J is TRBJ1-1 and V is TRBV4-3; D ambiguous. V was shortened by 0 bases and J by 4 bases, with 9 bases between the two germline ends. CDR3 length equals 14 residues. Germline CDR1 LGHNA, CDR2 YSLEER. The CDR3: CASSQDSEGTEAFF. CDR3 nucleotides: TGCGCCAGCAGCCAAGATTCCGAGGGCACTGAAGCTTTCTTT.

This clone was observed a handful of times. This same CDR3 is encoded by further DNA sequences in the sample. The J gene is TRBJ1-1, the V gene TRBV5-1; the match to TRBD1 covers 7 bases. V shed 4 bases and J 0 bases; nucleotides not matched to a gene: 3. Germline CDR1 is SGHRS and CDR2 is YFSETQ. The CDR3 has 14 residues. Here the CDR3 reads CASSTGQLNTEAFF. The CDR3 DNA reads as TGCGCCAGCAGCACGGGACAGTTGAACACTGAAGCTTTCTTT. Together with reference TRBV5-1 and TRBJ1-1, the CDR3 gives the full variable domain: KAGVTQTPRYLIKTRGQQVTLSCSPISGHRSVSWYQQTPGQGLQFLFEYFSETQRNKGNFPGRFSGRQFSNSRSEMNVSTLELGDSALYLCASSTGQLNTEAFFGQGTRLTVV.

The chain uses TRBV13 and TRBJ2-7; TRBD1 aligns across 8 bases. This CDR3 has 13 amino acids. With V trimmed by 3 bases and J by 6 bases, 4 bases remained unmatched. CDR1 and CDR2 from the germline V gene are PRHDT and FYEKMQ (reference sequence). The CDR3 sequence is CASSFGTGAEQYF. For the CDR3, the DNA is TGTGCCAGCAGCTTTGGGACAGGCGCCGAGCAGTACTTC.

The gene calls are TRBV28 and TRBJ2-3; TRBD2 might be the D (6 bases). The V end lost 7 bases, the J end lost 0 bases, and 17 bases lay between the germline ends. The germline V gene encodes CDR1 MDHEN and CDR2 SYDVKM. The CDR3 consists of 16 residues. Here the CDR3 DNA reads TGTGCCAGCACCTGGAGTGTGGGGGGAAGCACAGATACGCAGTATTTT. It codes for CASTWSVGGSTDTQYF.